A single sample is the source of the 21 T cell receptor beta chains below, sequenced in a study of blood T cell repertoires in COVID-19. TCRdb's table, derived via immunoSEQ multiplex PCR, lists solely in-frame clones and lacks some. This sample has 45,000 to 50,000 clones, with approximately 83% found just once. The sequenced material came from peripheral blood. The receptors shown here come from a woman older than 75 with COVID-19, enrolled during active disease.

The J gene is TRBJ2-1, the V gene TRBV7-2; 12 bases line up with TRBD2. Germline trimming cut 5 bases from V and 4 bases from J; bases unmatched to any gene: 6. The CDR3 length is 16 residues. The V gene's germline CDR1 is SGHTA and CDR2 FQGNSA. The CDR3 DNA reads as TGTGCCAGCAGCCCCATCGGACTAGCGGGGTACAATGAGCAGTTCTTC. It codes for CASSPIGLAGYNEQFF.

The genes are TRBV3-1 (or the pseudogene TRBV3-2) and TRBJ2-5; 9 nucleotides align to TRBD2. V lost 2 bases and J lost 2; bases outside the gene matches: 3. The CDR3 has 15 amino acids. CDR1 is LGHDT, CDR2 YNNKEL, per germline (reference sequence). The CDR3, as DNA: TGTGCCAGCAGCCAACGCGGGAGGGTACAAGAGACCCAGTACTTC. Protein: CASSQRGRVQETQYF.

The gene calls are TRBV28 and TRBJ1-4; the D gene is possibly TRBD1 (5 bases). The CDR3 has 14 residues. Trimming shortened V by 8 bases and J by 5 bases, and 15 bases separated the two germline ends. Looked up from germline, CDR1 is MDHEN and CDR2 is SYDVKM. In DNA, the CDR3 is TGTGCCAGCGCCGCAGGGTGGATGAATGAAAAACTGTTTTTT. This encodes CASAAGWMNEKLFF. The variable domain in full, with the rest retrieved from reference TRBV28 and TRBJ1-4, is DVKVTQSSRYLVKRTGEKVFLECVQDMDHENMFWYRQDPGLGLRLIYFSYDVKMKEKGDIPEGYSVSREKKERFSLILESASTNQTSMYLCASAAGWMNEKLFFGSGTQLSVL.

This chain connects TRBV2 to TRBJ1-6; no firm D call. Trimming shortened V by 2 bases and J by 0 bases, and 14 bases separated the two germline ends. Germline CDR1 is SNHLY and CDR2 is FYNNEI. The CDR3 spans 18 residues. This CDR3 is CASSERVSQSSYNSPLHF. Written as DNA, the CDR3 is TGTGCCAGCAGTGAACGGGTCAGCCAGAGCTCCTATAATTCACCCCTCCACTTT. The whole variable domain, remainder taken from reference TRBV2 and TRBJ1-6, is EPEVTQTPSHQVTQMGQEVILRCVPISNHLYFYWYRQILGQKVEFLVSFYNNEISEKSEIFDDQFSVERPDGSNFTLKIRSTKLEDSAMYFCASSERVSQSSYNSPLHFGNGTRLTVT.

The chain combines TRBV10-3 with TRBJ2-1; 7 positions agree with TRBD1. The CDR3 loop spans 12 amino acids. From germline, CDR1 is ENHRY and CDR2 SYGVKD. With 6 bases clipped from V and 4 bases from J, the junction kept 0 bases outside the gene matches. CDR3 in DNA: TGTGCCATCAGACAGGGGTACAATGAGCAGTTCTTC. Protein: CAIRQGYNEQFF.

The rearrangement joins TRBV2 to TRBJ1-4; D possibly corresponds to TRBD1 (6 bases). Per the germline V gene, CDR1 is SNHLY and CDR2 is FYNNEI. This CDR3 is 15 amino acids long. V dropped 6 bases and J dropped 5 bases, with 16 bases sitting between them. CDR3 DNA sequence: TGTGCCAGCAGGGGGAACACAGGGCCCAATGAAAAACTGTTTTTT. Translating gives CASRGNTGPNEKLFF.

This clone was detected a few times. This chain connects TRBV2 to TRBJ1-2, with D perhaps TRBD1 (6 bases). V shed 5 bases and J shed 2 bases, with 12 bases lying between them. Germline V lookup: CDR1 SNHLY, CDR2 FYNNEI. The length of the CDR3 is 14 residues. The CDR3 nucleotides read TGTGCCAGCAGTTCCGGGGGGCCGAACTATGGCTACACCTTC. This gives the protein CASSSGGPNYGYTF. Based on the CDR3 plus reference TRBV2 and TRBJ1-2, the full variable domain is EPEVTQTPSHQVTQMGQEVILRCVPISNHLYFYWYRQILGQKVEFLVSFYNNEISEKSEIFDDQFSVERPDGSNFTLKIRSTKLEDSAMYFCASSSGGPNYGYTFGSGTRLTVV.

The CDR3 DNA reads TGTGCCAGCAGCGTAGCCAGCCGCAGGGTTGAGACCCAGTACTTC. This gives the protein CASSVASRRVETQYF. The gene calls are TRBV9 and TRBJ2-5; a weak D match, TRBD1 (5 bases). The CDR3 spans 15 residues. Germline V gene sequence: CDR1 SGDLS, CDR2 YYNGEE. V was cut by 0 bases and J by 5 bases, with 14 bases left in between.

This chain links TRBV19 with TRBJ2-5; D is possibly TRBD2 (5 bases). Germline V gene sequence: CDR1 LNHDA, CDR2 SQIVND (reference sequence). V was pared by 2 bases and J by 1 base, with 14 bases between. The CDR3 has 16 residues. The CDR3 bases are TGTGCCAGTAGTATAACTGGGAGCCCTCGCCAAGAGACCCAGTACTTC. Translation gives CASSITGSPRQETQYF.

This clone was recorded only once. J is TRBJ2-5 and V is TRBV5-4; 9 bases fit TRBD1. The CDR3 is 17 amino acids. With 4 bases clipped from V and 1 base from J, the junction kept 11 bases outside the gene matches. Germline V gene lookup returns CDR1 SGHNT and CDR2 YYREEE (reference sequence). The CDR3 DNA reads TGTGCCAGCAGCAAAACCGGGACAGGGAGTGTCCAAGAGACCCAGTACTTC. As protein: CASSKTGTGSVQETQYF.

The V gene is TRBV19, the J gene TRBJ1-5; possibly TRBD1 for D (5 bases). This CDR3 is 15 amino acids long. CDR1 and CDR2 from the germline V gene are LNHDA and SQIVND (reference sequence). With 1 base removed from V and 3 bases from J, the gap between germline ends came to 10 bases. CDR3 loop: CASSIVRQSNQPQHF. CDR3 DNA sequence: TGTGCCAGTAGTATAGTTCGACAGTCCAATCAGCCCCAGCATTTT.

The chain recombines TRBV5-8 with TRBJ2-5; a possible D gene is TRBD1 (6 bases). This CDR3 is 13 amino acids long. The V gene's germline CDR1 is SGHTS and CDR2 YDEGEE. The V and J ends lost 6 bases and 4 bases respectively, with 13 bases between them. CDR3 protein: CASIFSGVETQYF. The CDR3, as DNA: TGTGCCAGCATCTTTTCAGGGGTAGAGACCCAGTACTTC.

This rearrangement joins TRBV18 to TRBJ2-7; D may be TRBD2 (6 bases). The CDR3 length is 15 residues. Germline lookup yields CDR1 KGHSH and CDR2 LQKENI. V was trimmed by 3 bases and J by 4 bases, leaving 16 bases between them. This chain's CDR3 is CASSPGQGGGYEQYF. In nucleotides, the CDR3 is TGTGCCAGCTCACCGGGTCAGGGAGGAGGGTACGAGCAGTACTTC.

The chain uses TRBV28 and TRBJ2-7, with D perhaps matching TRBD2 (6 bases). CDR3 length: 12 residues. The germline gives CDR1 MDHEN, CDR2 SYDVKM. V was shortened by 7 bases and J by 6 bases, with 13 bases between the two germline ends. This chain's CDR3 is CASTAGTREQYF. The CDR3 DNA reads TGTGCCAGCACCGCCGGGACTCGCGAGCAGTACTTC.

The V and J genes are TRBV7-2 and TRBJ2-7; the D gene is possibly TRBD2 (6 bases). The CDR3 is 16 residues long. V was cut by 5 bases and J by 3 bases, with 20 bases left in between. Germline V gene lookup returns CDR1 SGHTA and CDR2 FQGNSA. This CDR3 is CASSVQGWGGSYEQYF. CDR3 bases: TGTGCCAGCAGCGTTCAGGGTTGGGGAGGCAGCTACGAGCAGTACTTC.

CDR3 nucleotides: TGTGCCAGCAGCTTAGATGGGCAGGGTCGAGGCTACACCTTC. As protein: CASSLDGQGRGYTF. The chain employs TRBV11-3 and TRBJ1-2; tentative D call: TRBD1 (5 bases). CDR1 is SGHNT, CDR2 YENEEA, per germline. V was cut by 0 bases and J by 8 bases, with 13 bases left in between. This CDR3 has 14 amino acids.

The rearrangement links TRBV10-3 to TRBJ2-7, with TRBD1 identical over 7 bases. CDR3 length equals 15 residues. Germline V gene lookup returns CDR1 ENHRY and CDR2 SYGVKD. The V segment lost 2 bases and the J segment 1 base; nucleotides outside the gene matches: 5. The CDR3 loop is CAISEDGTVSYEQYF. The CDR3 bases are TGTGCCATCAGTGAGGACGGGACAGTATCCTACGAGCAGTACTTC.

CDR3 DNA: TGTGCCAGCAGCCAAGAGATCCCGGGACAGGGGACAGATACGCAGTATTTT. Its translation: CASSQEIPGQGTDTQYF. The V call is TRBV4-2, the J call TRBJ2-3; 10 nucleotides align to TRBD1. Germline CDR1 and CDR2: LGHNA and YNFKEQ. V lost 0 bases, J lost 3 bases, and 6 bases stayed unmatched. The CDR3 loop spans 17 amino acids.

The chain carries TRBV7-3 and TRBJ2-7; TRBD1 aligns across 7 bases. Germline-derived CDR1 and CDR2 are SGHTA and FQGTGA. V lost 5 bases to trimming and J lost 3 bases; unmatched junction nucleotides: 10. The CDR3 length is 15 residues. CDR3: CASSPLRDRVYEQYF. CDR3 sequence (DNA): TGTGCCAGCAGCCCACTCCGGGACAGAGTCTACGAGCAGTACTTC.

V is TRBV7-9 and J is TRBJ2-3; 8 bases are shared with TRBD2. V was clipped by 11 bases and J by 4 bases; unmatched bases: 11. Germline assignment: CDR1 SEHNR and CDR2 FQNEAQ (reference sequence). The CDR3 is 14 residues long. CDR3 coding DNA: TGTGCCTACACTTTAGCGGGGTCGGCAGATACGCAGTATTTT. It encodes CAYTLAGSADTQYF. Looking up the rest from reference TRBV7-9 and TRBJ2-3 gives the full variable domain: DTGVSQNPRHKITKRGQNVTFRCDPISEHNRLYWYRQTLGQGPEFLTYFQNEAQLEKSRLLSDRFSAERPKGSFSTLEIQRTEQGDSAMYLCAYTLAGSADTQYFGPGTRLTVL.

The rearrangement joins TRBV7-2 to TRBJ2-7; D is perhaps TRBD2 (7 bases). Trimming took off 5 bases at V and 1 base at J, with 15 bases between the two ends. This CDR3 has 15 residues. Per germline, CDR1 SGHTA and CDR2 FQGNSA. The CDR3 loop is CASSQGGGLSYEQYF. CDR3 nucleotides: TGTGCCAGCAGCCAAGGCGGGGGCCTATCCTACGAGCAGTACTTC.